The TCR beta chain under discussion was sequenced for a study of identifying expanded T cells in peripheral blood. Broader study findings: About 1.2 clones differed between technical replicates, versus approximately 17 and 20 over time. Across healthy donors, higher total template counts meant significantly greater roughly 2-week count variance.

This table comes from immunoSEQ multiplex PCR, and its TCRdb copy is limited to in-frame clones, with some not included. The repertoire includes tens of thousands of clones, 70% to 85% of them detected once, and approximately 14% sits in the top ten. Germline V gives CDR1 MDHEN, CDR2 SYDVKM. The CDR3 contains 17 residues. Trimming took 1 base from V and 13 from J; bases not matched to a gene: 20. As regards this clone: Its antigen is currently unknown.

Healthy donors had no documented immune events, such as infections, while sampled. The chain combines TRBV28 with TRBJ2-5; 8 nucleotides align to TRBD1. This sequence originates from a person aged 18 to 75 in good health. The sample comprised blood. CDR3 coding DNA: TGTGCCAGCAGTTTATCCGCCTCCGGGACAGGATCCCTACCGACGTACTTC. Encoded protein: CASSLSASGTGSLPTYF. The whole variable domain, remainder taken from reference TRBV28 and TRBJ2-5, is DVKVTQSSRYLVKRTGEKVFLECVQDMDHENMFWYRQDPGLGLRLIYFSYDVKMKEKGDIPEGYSVSREKKERFSLILESASTNQTSMYLCASSLSASGTGSLPTYFGPGTRLLVL.